Reported below is one T cell receptor (beta chain). The data were obtained in a study of blood T cells in healthy people across ages. A J-beta primer mix and a sample-barcoded 5' primer were used in a second PCR of roughly 7 to 12 cycles. TCRdb re-analysed the 5' RACE reads in MiXCR, keeping a single row per CDR3 protein. The table includes 1.5 million or so distinct CDR3 sequences, 35% to 45% detected once. Unmatched junction bases numbered 3, after V lost 5 bases and J lost 4 bases. CDR1 DFQATT and CDR2 SNEGSKA come from the germline V gene (reference sequence). The CDR3 consists of 12 residues. The genes are TRBV20-1 and TRBJ2-5; TRBD1 matches at 8 bases. Sequenced sample: blood. The TCR sequence derives from a woman aged 18-29 years in good health. The CDR3 loop reads CSAQGAPETQYF. The CDR3 DNA reads TGCAGTGCTCAGGGGGCCCCAGAGACCCAGTACTTC.